These 29 T cell receptor beta chains share one sample of origin, sequenced in a study of blood T cell repertoires in COVID-19. Profiling relied on immunoSEQ multiplex PCR, and the TCRdb table lists in-frame clones only, not all of them. The table shows 59,000 or so clones, with about 70% occurring only once. Specimen: peripheral blood. The receptors come from a woman between 45 and 60 years old with active or convalescent COVID-19.

This clone turned up a few times. The chain combines TRBV24-1 with TRBJ1-4; 9 bases fit TRBD1. This CDR3 comprises 17 residues. V dropped 3 bases and J dropped 5; count of bases not matched to a gene: 9. Germline values: CDR1 KGHDR, CDR2 SFDVKD. As DNA, the CDR3 is TGTGCCACCAGTGATACGGGACAGGGCTGGCAAAATGAAAAACTGTTTTTT. Protein: CATSDTGQGWQNEKLFF.

The genes are TRBV5-4 and TRBJ2-3; 15 positions agree with TRBD2. This CDR3 comprises 14 residues. The J segment lost 10 bases and the V segment lost 2 bases, leaving 2 bases of the junction unmatched. Looked up from germline, CDR1 is SGHNT and CDR2 is YYREEE (reference sequence). DNA of the CDR3: TGTGCCAGCAGCTTTAGGACTAGCGGGAGGGCGCAGTATTTT. As protein: CASSFRTSGRAQYF.

Written as DNA, the CDR3 is TGCGCCAGCAGCAAAGGACAGGGATCAAACACTGAAGCTTTCTTT. It yields the protein CASSKGQGSNTEAFF. V and J are TRBV4-1 and TRBJ1-1; 8 bases line up with TRBD1. The length of the CDR3 is 15 residues. Trimming took 5 bases from V and 2 from J; bases not matched to a gene: 7. CDR1 and CDR2 (germline): MGHRA, YSYEKL.

The chain uses TRBV5-6 and TRBJ2-7; 9 nucleotides match TRBD2. Germline assignment: CDR1 SGHDT and CDR2 YYEEEE. V shed 2 bases, J shed 7 bases, and the junction held 7 bases outside the gene matches. The CDR3 has 14 amino acids. The CDR3 here is CASSLPSGIGEQYF. CDR3 nucleotide sequence: TGTGCCAGCAGCTTACCTAGCGGGATTGGGGAGCAGTACTTC.

This clone qualifies as medium-sized. The CDR3 sequence is CSVAPSSYEQYF. CDR3 DNA sequence: TGCAGCGTTGCCCCCAGCTCCTACGAGCAGTACTTC. V and J are TRBV29-1 and TRBJ2-7; D gene uncertain. In germline, CDR1 is SQVTM, CDR2 ANQGSEA. The V and J ends lost 4 bases and 0 bases respectively, with 7 bases between them. CDR3 length equals 12 residues.

Here the CDR3 reads CASSDSPGLAGGELFF. The DNA of the CDR3 is TGTGCCAGCAGTGACTCCCCTGGACTAGCAGGCGGGGAGCTGTTTTTT. The chain carries TRBV6-4 and TRBJ2-2; 8 bases line up with TRBD2. The germline V gene has CDR1 MRHNA and CDR2 SNTAGT. The CDR3 loop spans 16 amino acids. The V and J ends lost 0 bases and 7 bases, in that order; junction bases with no gene match: 7.

Here the CDR3 DNA reads TGTGCCAGCAGCGTTCAACAGGGTGCCGAGCAGTACTTC. It yields the protein CASSVQQGAEQYF. V gene TRBV9 combines with J gene TRBJ2-7; maybe TRBD1 (6 bases). Trimming took off 2 bases at V and 6 bases at J, with 12 bases between the two ends. Germline lookup yields CDR1 SGDLS and CDR2 YYNGEE. CDR3 length: 13 amino acids. The full variable domain, with the rest looked up from reference TRBV9 and TRBJ2-7, is DSGVTQTPKHLITATGQRVTLRCSPRSGDLSVYWYQQSLDQGLQFLIQYYNGEERAKGNILERFSAQQFPDLHSELNLSSLELGDSALYFCASSVQQGAEQYFGPGTRLTVT.

V usage is TRBV3-1 (or the pseudogene TRBV3-2) and J usage is TRBJ2-7; 7 positions match TRBD1. From germline, CDR1 is LGHDT and CDR2 YNNKEL (reference sequence). The CDR3 has 18 amino acids. V gave up 4 bases and J gave up 1 base; unmatched junction bases: 16. The CDR3 bases are TGTGCCAGCAGCCTAACACCCATCCTGGGACAGCCTTCCTACGAGCAGTACTTC. This encodes CASSLTPILGQPSYEQYF.

The V and J genes are TRBV10-2 and TRBJ1-5, with TRBD1 matching over 9 bases. After removal of 5 bases from V and 3 bases from J, the junction contained 14 bases not matched to a gene. The germline CDR1 and CDR2 sequences are WSHSY and SAAADI. The CDR3 consists of 18 residues. CDR3 coding DNA: TGCGCCAGCAGTCCCACAGGGGGCGCGCGGGGTTCCAATCAGCCCCAGCATTTT. Protein product: CASSPTGGARGSNQPQHF.

The V and J genes are TRBV3-1 (or the pseudogene TRBV3-2) and TRBJ2-7; D call uncertain. The CDR3 consists of 13 residues. The V gene lost 5 bases and the J gene lost 4 bases, with 12 bases spanning the gap. CDR1 and CDR2 from the germline V gene are LGHDT and YNNKEL (reference sequence). The CDR3 spells CASSFQTAYEQYF. For the CDR3, the DNA is TGTGCCAGCAGCTTCCAAACTGCGTACGAGCAGTACTTC.

This chain links TRBV6-5 with TRBJ2-1, with D tentatively TRBD2 (6 bases). This CDR3 spans 15 amino acids. The V and J ends lost 7 bases and 10 bases respectively, with 23 bases between them. The germline V gene encodes CDR1 MNHEY and CDR2 SVGAGI. CDR3 protein: CASTPPTGEGGEQFF. CDR3 DNA: TGTGCCAGCACCCCGCCGACGGGAGAGGGTGGGGAGCAGTTCTTC.

This chain uses TRBV11-3 with TRBJ2-7; no clear D. CDR1 and CDR2 from the germline V gene are SGHNT and YENEEA. The germline V and J ends were trimmed by 1 base and 3 bases, with 7 bases remaining between them. This CDR3 region has 13 residues. The CDR3 DNA follows: TGTGCCAGCAGCTTAGGCGGCAGCTACGAGCAGTACTTC. Residues: CASSLGGSYEQYF.

This chain links TRBV27 with TRBJ2-2; 7 nucleotides match TRBD2. The CDR3 contains 14 residues. From germline, CDR1 is MNHEY and CDR2 SMNVEV (reference sequence). The J segment lost 4 bases and the V segment lost 11 bases, leaving 10 bases of the junction unmatched. CDR3 in amino acids: CAELRGGSTGELFF. As DNA, the CDR3 is TGTGCCGAATTGAGGGGAGGGTCCACCGGGGAGCTGTTTTTT.

The chain carries TRBV19 and TRBJ2-1; 9 nucleotides match TRBD2. The CDR3 is 16 amino acids. V trimming: 5 bases; J trimming: 1 base; junction bases outside the gene matches: 6. Germline assignment: CDR1 LNHDA and CDR2 SQIVND (reference sequence). CDR3 in amino acids: CASSPTSGQSYNEQFF. The CDR3 DNA is TGTGCCAGTAGTCCAACTAGCGGGCAATCCTACAATGAGCAGTTCTTC.

The rearrangement uses TRBV5-4 and TRBJ1-1; 10 bases agree with TRBD1. After removal of 4 bases from V and 3 bases from J, the junction contained 6 bases not matched to a gene. CDR1 and CDR2 (germline): SGHNT, YYREEE (reference sequence). The CDR3 sequence is 15 residues long. CDR3 protein: CASSRGTGAHTEAFF. The CDR3 nucleotides are TGTGCCAGCAGCCGAGGGACAGGGGCTCACACTGAAGCTTTCTTT.

The chain uses TRBV28 and TRBJ2-1, with 11 bases matching TRBD1. With 6 bases clipped from V and 9 bases from J, the junction kept 10 bases outside the gene matches. Per the germline V gene, CDR1 is MDHEN and CDR2 is SYDVKM. The CDR3 has 15 residues. DNA of the CDR3: TGTGCCAGCAGCCGACCCGGGACAGGGGGGTTTGAGCAGTTCTTC. Residues: CASSRPGTGGFEQFF. Variable domain in full (rest from reference TRBV28 and TRBJ2-1): DVKVTQSSRYLVKRTGEKVFLECVQDMDHENMFWYRQDPGLGLRLIYFSYDVKMKEKGDIPEGYSVSREKKERFSLILESASTNQTSMYLCASSRPGTGGFEQFFGPGTRLTVL.

This clone was recorded a few times. The chain links TRBV3-1 (or the pseudogene TRBV3-2) to TRBJ2-3; a possible D gene is TRBD2 (5 bases). The CDR3 spans 15 residues. Germline V gene data show CDR1 as LGHDT and CDR2 as YNNKEL (reference sequence). The germline V and J ends were trimmed by 4 bases and 2 bases, with 13 bases remaining between them. The CDR3 loop is CASSLSLAATDTQYF. Written as DNA, the CDR3 is TGTGCCAGCAGCCTGAGTCTAGCAGCCACAGATACGCAGTATTTT.

V gene TRBV28 combines with J gene TRBJ2-1, with TRBD2 identical over 12 bases. CDR3 size: 15 residues. J was trimmed by 6 bases and V by 6 bases; bases with no gene match: 6. The germline gives CDR1 MDHEN, CDR2 SYDVKM. Here the CDR3 reads CASSQLAGGGNEQFF. CDR3 sequence (DNA): TGTGCCAGCAGCCAACTAGCGGGAGGTGGCAATGAGCAGTTCTTC.

The CDR3 DNA follows: TGTGCCAGCAGCTTCGGGACAGGCATGAACACTGAAGCTTTCTTT. This codes for CASSFGTGMNTEAFF. The V call is TRBV7-8, the J call TRBJ1-1, with TRBD1 matching over 8 bases. The CDR3 has 15 amino acids. J was trimmed by 0 bases and V by 3 bases; bases with no gene match: 3. Germline V gives CDR1 SGHVS, CDR2 FQNEAQ.

The gene calls are TRBV3-1 (or the pseudogene TRBV3-2) and TRBJ1-6; D is unclear. Deletions cut 3 bases from V and 14 bases from J, with 20 bases between. The germline CDR1 and CDR2 sequences are LGHDT and YNNKEL (reference sequence). The CDR3 covers 15 residues. The CDR3 nucleotides are TGTGCCAGCAGCCACCCTAGCTGGGAGAATTCGGCCCTCCACTTT. This sequence encodes CASSHPSWENSALHF.

This sequence joins TRBV28 and TRBJ2-1, with D tentatively TRBD1 (6 bases). V was trimmed by 8 bases and J by 4 bases, leaving 15 bases between them. Germline V lookup: CDR1 MDHEN, CDR2 SYDVKM. The CDR3 length is 14 residues. This CDR3 is CASLPYGQYNEQFF. In DNA form, the CDR3 reads TGTGCCAGCTTGCCCTACGGACAGTACAATGAGCAGTTCTTC.

The V call is TRBV10-3, the J call TRBJ1-3, with D unresolved. The germline V gene encodes CDR1 ENHRY and CDR2 SYGVKD. Trimming shortened V by 11 bases and J by 2 bases, and 10 bases separated the two germline ends. The CDR3 has 12 residues. The CDR3 here is CASRGAGNTIYF. The CDR3 bases are TGTGCCTCCCGAGGCGCTGGAAACACCATATATTTT.

The V call is TRBV5-1, the J call TRBJ2-1, with D possibly matching TRBD1 (6 bases). This CDR3 comprises 15 residues. V gave up 4 bases and J gave up 7 bases, with 18 bases separating them. Germline assignment: CDR1 SGHRS and CDR2 YFSETQ. The CDR3: CASSVSGDNWNEQFF. The CDR3 nucleotides are TGCGCCAGCAGCGTCTCAGGGGACAATTGGAATGAGCAGTTCTTC.

The J gene is TRBJ2-1, the V gene TRBV11-2; no clear D. The germline V and J ends were trimmed by 4 bases and 8 bases, with 3 bases remaining between them. CDR1 SGHAT and CDR2 FQNNGV come from the germline V gene. The CDR3 length is 10 residues. The CDR3 loop reads CASSSDEQFF. CDR3 coding DNA: TGTGCCAGCAGCTCAGATGAGCAGTTCTTC.

By share, this clone ranks as medium-sized. This sequence joins TRBV10-1 and TRBJ2-3; TRBD2 might be the D (5 bases). Trimming shortened V by 5 bases and J by 7 bases, and 19 bases separated the two germline ends. CDR3 length equals 15 residues. Germline V gene sequence: CDR1 WNHNN, CDR2 SYGVQD (reference sequence). The CDR3 DNA follows: TGCGCCAGCAGTACTCGGAGCGGATTTGAGAATACGCAGTATTTT. Translated: CASSTRSGFENTQYF.

The genes are TRBV28 and TRBJ1-2; a weak D match, TRBD1 (5 bases). The CDR3 is made up of 14 amino acids. The V gene's germline CDR1 is MDHEN and CDR2 SYDVKM. Trimming pared 4 bases from V and 0 bases from J, leaving 9 bases between. CDR3 DNA: TGTGCCAGCAGTTCTGGGGCAGCTAACTATGGCTACACCTTC. Its protein product is CASSSGAANYGYTF.

Only one count was recorded for this clone. The chain uses TRBV28 and TRBJ2-1, with D possibly TRBD1 on 5 matching bases. The length of the CDR3 is 14 residues. Germline V gene data show CDR1 as MDHEN and CDR2 as SYDVKM. The V gene lost 1 base and the J gene lost 6 bases, with 10 bases spanning the gap. The CDR3 DNA reads as TGTGCCAGCAGTTTATCGGCAGGGATCAATGAGCAGTTCTTC. As protein: CASSLSAGINEQFF.

The chain is built from TRBV4-1 and TRBJ2-1; no clear D gene. The CDR3 is 17 amino acids. V was shortened by 0 bases and J by 2 bases, with 14 bases between the two germline ends. The V gene's germline CDR1 is MGHRA and CDR2 YSYEKL. DNA for the CDR3: TGCGCCAGCAGCCAAGAGGGCAGCCCCGGCCCCTACAATGAGCAGTTCTTC. Translated, it gives CASSQEGSPGPYNEQFF.

This clone was seen once. This chain connects TRBV29-1 to TRBJ2-1; 8 positions agree with TRBD2. Looked up from germline, CDR1 is SQVTM and CDR2 is ANQGSEA. The CDR3 has 14 amino acids. J gave up 8 bases and V 5 bases, and 11 bases lay outside the gene matches. The chain's CDR3 is CSVLTGFGGDEQFF. DNA for the CDR3: TGCAGCGTTCTGACAGGCTTCGGGGGGGATGAGCAGTTCTTC.